Each of the 21 T cell receptor beta chains below was sequenced from the same sample in a study of T cells after yellow fever vaccination. TCRdb redid the calling of the 5' RACE reads with MiXCR, one entry per CDR3 protein. Of almost 30,000 distinct CDR3 sequences listed, around 4.6% are singletons. The specimen comprised CD8+ T cells sorted from PBMCs, sampled 10 days after the yellow fever booster vaccination. The source of these receptors is a man aged 25 to 45 who received the YFV17D yellow fever vaccine.

Turning to this clonotype: A much larger clone sits a single nucleotide away, making a read error possible. This chain connects TRBV28 to TRBJ2-3; D is unresolved. Germline lookup yields CDR1 MDHEN and CDR2 SYDVKM. The CDR3 spans 14 residues. Trimming stripped 6 bases from V and 2 bases from J, with 12 bases between. The DNA of the CDR3 is TGTGCCAGCAGGAGTCCGCGATACACAGATACGCAGTATTTT. Translated: CASRSPRYTDTQYF.

In its sample, this clonotype was seen many times. In nucleotides, the CDR3 is TGTGCCAGCAGCTCCGAAAGTAACAATGAGCAGTTCTTC. It is translated as CASSSESNNEQFF. The chain is built from TRBV6-5 and TRBJ2-1, with D unresolved. This CDR3 comprises 13 residues. Per germline, CDR1 MNHEY and CDR2 SVGAGI. Trimming pared 6 bases from V and 5 bases from J, leaving 11 bases between.

Many counts were recorded for this clonotype. The rearrangement uses TRBV5-1 and TRBJ2-1; TRBD2 matches at 8 bases. The V gene end was trimmed by 0 bases and the J gene end by 4 bases; junction bases not matched to a gene: 6. The germline V gene has CDR1 SGHRS and CDR2 YFSETQ. The CDR3 runs to 16 residues. CDR3 coding DNA: TGCGCCAGCAGCTTGGAATCCAGCGGGAGTTACAATGAGCAGTTCTTC. The encoded protein is CASSLESSGSYNEQFF.

This clonotype appeared many times. One end of the junction fails to match germline, which may point to a read error. The rearrangement joins TRBV7-7 to TRBJ2-4, with 7 positions matching TRBD1. The germline gives CDR1 SSHAT, CDR2 FNYEAQ (reference sequence). The CDR3 is made up of 16 amino acids. CDR3 nucleotides: TGTGCTAGCACTAAGGACAGGATCCTAGCCAAAAACATTCAGTACTTC. This codes for CASTKDRILAKNIQYF.

The sample holds many counts of this clonotype. CDR3 sequence reads: CASSLAGGELFF. CDR3 nucleotide sequence: TGCGCCAGCAGCTTGGCCGGCGGGGAGCTGTTTTTT. The gene calls are TRBV5-1 and TRBJ2-2; the D is unclear. CDR1 and CDR2 (germline): SGHRS, YFSETQ. This CDR3 contains 12 residues. Trimming removed 0 bases at V and 7 bases at J, with 4 bases between.

The table lists this clonotype with many counts. The CDR3 sequence is CASRTWDSPLHF. DNA of the CDR3: TGTGCCAGCAGAACCTGGGATTCACCCCTCCACTTT. J is TRBJ1-6 and V is TRBV6-2 or TRBV6-3; no clear D. V was trimmed by 6 bases and J by 8 bases, leaving 8 bases between them. Germline lookup yields CDR1 MNHEY and CDR2 SVGEGT. The CDR3 covers 12 residues.

The chain combines TRBV7-2 with TRBJ2-7; a possible D gene is TRBD1 (5 bases). Trimming removed 3 bases at V and 3 bases at J, with 12 bases between. The CDR3 has 14 amino acids. CDR1 is SGHTA and CDR2 is FQGNSA in the germline V gene. This CDR3 reads CASSLIDSDYEQYF. The CDR3 DNA is TGTGCCAGCAGCTTGATCGACAGCGACTACGAGCAGTACTTC.

This clonotype was detected ten times or more. The chain carries TRBV6-5 and TRBJ2-2; D gene unclear. V lost 6 bases to trimming and J lost 4 bases, with 9 bases between them. This CDR3 is 13 amino acids long. The germline CDR1 and CDR2 sequences are MNHEY and SVGAGI. The CDR3 spells CASRSGSTGELFF. In DNA form, the CDR3 reads TGTGCCAGCAGGTCAGGATCCACCGGGGAGCTGTTTTTT.

This clonotype was detected many times. The chain joins TRBV29-1 to TRBJ2-1; D is unclear. With 5 bases removed from V and 6 bases from J, the gap between germline ends came to 8 bases. The CDR3 is made up of 11 amino acids. Per germline, CDR1 SQVTM and CDR2 ANQGSEA. The CDR3 loop reads CSVKVLNEQFF. The CDR3 coding sequence is TGCAGCGTTAAGGTTCTCAATGAGCAGTTCTTC.

This clonotype was found many times. This sequence joins TRBV12-2 and TRBJ2-7; TRBD2, as called in the table, went unchecked against the DNA. TRBV12-2 is a pseudogene segment. CDR3 size: 16 residues. Written as DNA, the CDR3 is TGTGCAAGTCGCTTAAAACGGGTAGCGCATACCTACGAGCAGTACTTC. This encodes CASRLKRVAHTYEQYF.

This clonotype occurred many times. The chain carries TRBV20-1 and TRBJ2-1; 8 bases align to TRBD2. Germline assignment: CDR1 DFQATT and CDR2 SNEGSKA (reference sequence). This CDR3 region has 16 residues. V was clipped by 2 bases and J by 0 bases; unmatched bases: 6. The CDR3 DNA reads as TGCAGTGCTAGACCACAGCGGGGGAGCTCCTACAATGAGCAGTTCTTC. Protein sequence: CSARPQRGSSYNEQFF.

This clonotype was seen many times. V is TRBV7-6 and J is TRBJ2-5; weak D call: TRBD2 (5 bases). The CDR3 sequence is 14 residues long. In germline, CDR1 is SGHVS, CDR2 FNYEAQ. Deletions cut 3 bases from V and 2 bases from J, with 10 bases between. CDR3 nucleotide sequence: TGTGCCAGCAGCTTGGGAGCAAAGCAAGAGACCCAGTACTTC. Amino acid sequence: CASSLGAKQETQYF. Variable domain in full (rest from reference TRBV7-6 and TRBJ2-5): GAGVSQSPRYKVTKRGQDVALRCDPISGHVSLYWYRQALGQGPEFLTYFNYEAQQDKSGLPNDRFSAERPEGSISTLTIQRTEQRDSAMYRCASSLGAKQETQYFGPGTRLLVL.

This clonotype was detected ten times or more. The chain carries TRBV20-1 and TRBJ2-1, with a weak D call TRBD2 (6 bases). V lost 1 base and J 0 bases, leaving 10 bases between the germline ends. This CDR3 region has 15 residues. Germline V gene lookup returns CDR1 DFQATT and CDR2 SNEGSKA (reference sequence). The CDR3 region is CSARARESSYNEQFF. Written as DNA, the CDR3 is TGCAGTGCTAGAGCTCGGGAGAGCTCCTACAATGAGCAGTTCTTC.

The sample holds many counts of this clonotype. The rearrangement joins TRBV7-9 to TRBJ2-7; 9 bases agree with TRBD1. With V trimmed by 2 bases and J by 7 bases, 6 bases remained unmatched. CDR1 and CDR2 from the germline V gene are SEHNR and FQNEAQ (reference sequence). This CDR3 is 14 amino acids long. The CDR3 DNA sequence: TGTGCCAGCAGCTTACTACAGGGGGCGGAGGAGCAGTACTTC. This codes for CASSLLQGAEEQYF.

This clonotype was recorded many times. CDR3 loop: CATSSQSFGTEAFF. The CDR3 DNA is TGTGCCACCAGCAGCCAATCATTTGGGACTGAAGCTTTCTTT. The V call is TRBV15, the J call TRBJ1-1; D is undetermined. V was shortened by 3 bases and J by 5 bases, with 13 bases between the two germline ends. This CDR3 region has 14 residues. CDR1 is LNHNV and CDR2 is YYDKDF in the germline V gene (reference sequence).

This clonotype was recorded many times. V gene TRBV5-4 combines with J gene TRBJ2-5; a weak D match, TRBD1 (5 bases). Trimming took off 4 bases at V and 5 bases at J, with 18 bases between the two ends. Germline V CDR1 and CDR2: SGHNT, YYREEE (reference sequence). The CDR3 loop spans 15 amino acids. CDR3 sequence (DNA): TGTGCCAGCAGCCGATTAGGGGATCGGGTGGAGACCCAGTACTTC. Translated: CASSRLGDRVETQYF.

This clonotype was seen at least ten times. The chain joins TRBV27 to TRBJ2-7; maybe TRBD2 (5 bases). Germline lookup yields CDR1 MNHEY and CDR2 SMNVEV (reference sequence). Trimming stripped 3 bases from V and 5 bases from J, with 11 bases between. This CDR3 contains 13 residues. CDR3 protein: CASSFRGYDEQYF. CDR3 in DNA: TGTGCCAGCAGTTTCAGAGGGTACGACGAGCAGTACTTC.

This clonotype was found many times. V usage is TRBV29-1 and J usage is TRBJ2-1; TRBD1 is a possible D gene (6 bases). CDR1 is SQVTM, CDR2 ANQGSEA, per germline. The CDR3 loop spans 10 amino acids. DNA of the CDR3: TGCACCACAGGGTACAATGAGCAGTTCTTC. It is translated as CTTGYNEQFF.

Many counts were recorded for this clonotype. The chain is built from TRBV27 and TRBJ2-1, with D perhaps matching TRBD1 or TRBD2 (5 bases each). CDR3 size: 11 residues. V lost 7 bases to trimming and J lost 9 bases, with 10 bases between them. Per germline, CDR1 MNHEY and CDR2 SMNVEV (reference sequence). The CDR3: CASTSGTEQFF. CDR3 coding DNA: TGTGCCAGCACCTCGGGGACTGAGCAGTTCTTC.

In its sample, this clonotype was seen many times. The chain links TRBV13 to TRBJ2-7, with D perhaps TRBD2 (6 bases). The CDR3 length is 14 residues. V was pared by 5 bases and J by 3 bases, with 14 bases between. Germline-derived CDR1 and CDR2 are PRHDT and FYEKMQ (reference sequence). CDR3 sequence: CASSIGTQIYEQYF. CDR3 bases: TGTGCCAGCAGCATCGGGACTCAGATCTACGAGCAGTACTTC.

This clonotype has a count of ten or more. The V call is TRBV7-2, the J call TRBJ2-7, with 13 bases lining up with TRBD2. CDR1 is SGHTA, CDR2 FQGNSA, per germline. The CDR3 consists of 15 residues. J was trimmed by 2 bases and V by 4 bases; bases with no gene match: 2. The CDR3 here is CASSSGLAGAYEQYF. For the CDR3, the DNA is TGTGCCAGCAGCTCCGGACTAGCGGGGGCCTACGAGCAGTACTTC.